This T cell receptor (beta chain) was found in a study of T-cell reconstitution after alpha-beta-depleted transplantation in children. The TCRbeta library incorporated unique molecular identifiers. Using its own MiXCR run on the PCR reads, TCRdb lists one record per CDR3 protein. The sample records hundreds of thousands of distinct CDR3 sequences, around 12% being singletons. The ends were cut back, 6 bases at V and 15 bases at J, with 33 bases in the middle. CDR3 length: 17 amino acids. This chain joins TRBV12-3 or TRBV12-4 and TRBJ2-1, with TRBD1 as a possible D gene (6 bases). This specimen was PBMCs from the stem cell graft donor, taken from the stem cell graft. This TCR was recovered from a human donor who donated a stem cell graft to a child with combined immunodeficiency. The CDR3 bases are TGTGCCAGCAGGACAACGAACACAGGGCTGGGATATCCCCACTGGTTCTTC. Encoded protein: CASRTTNTGLGYPHWFF.